The source of this T cell receptor beta chain is a study of blood T cell repertoires in COVID-19. The protocol was immunoSEQ multiplex PCR, while the TCRdb copy is restricted to in-frame clones and leaves out a portion. This table has hundreds of thousands of clones, over 75% appearing once. Germline assignment: CDR1 SGHRS and CDR2 YFSETQ. This CDR3 is built from 14 residues. Trimming took off 5 bases at V and 2 bases at J, with 13 bases between the two ends. The clonotype comes from a man between 40 and 49 years old in a cohort exposed to, infected with or recovered from COVID-19 (not recorded which). Sequencing input: PBMCs or T cells enriched from blood (not recorded which). This chain joins TRBV5-1 and TRBJ1-1, with a tentative D call TRBD1 (6 bases). CDR3 residues: CASRTVQGNTEAFF. The CDR3 DNA reads as TGCGCCAGCAGAACCGTACAGGGCAACACTGAAGCTTTCTTT.